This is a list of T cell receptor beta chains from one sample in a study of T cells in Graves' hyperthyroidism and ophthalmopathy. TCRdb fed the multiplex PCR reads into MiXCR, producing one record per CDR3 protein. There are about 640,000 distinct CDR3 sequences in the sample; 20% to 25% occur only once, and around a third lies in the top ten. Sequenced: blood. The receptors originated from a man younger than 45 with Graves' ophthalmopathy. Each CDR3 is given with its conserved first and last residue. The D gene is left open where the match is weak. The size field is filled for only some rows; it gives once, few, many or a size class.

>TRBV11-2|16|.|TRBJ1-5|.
TGTGCCAGCAGCTTTTCAGGGTCCAATAGCAATCAGCCCCAGCATTTT
CASSFSGSNSNQPQHF
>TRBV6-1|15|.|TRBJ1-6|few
TGTGCCAGCAGTTGGAGACAGAAAGAGCGATCACCCCTCCACTTT
CASSWRQKERSPLHF
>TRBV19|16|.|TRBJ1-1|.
TGTGCCAGTAGTGTGCTCCAAGAAGAAATGAACACTGAAGCTTTCTTT
CASSVLQEEMNTEAFF
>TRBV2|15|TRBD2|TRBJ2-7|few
TGTGCCAGCGGAGACCCTAGCGGGGGCCGCAACGAGCAGTACTTC
CASGDPSGGRNEQYF
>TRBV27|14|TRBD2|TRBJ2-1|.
TGTGCCTCTTCGGTCGCTAGCGGGAGGAATGAGCAGTTCTTC
CASSVASGRNEQFF
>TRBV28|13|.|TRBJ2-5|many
TGTGCCAGCAGTCCCCCCTTCGTTAGGACCCAGTACTTC
CASSPPFVRTQYF
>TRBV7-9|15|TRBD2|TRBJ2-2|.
TGTGCCAGCAGCCAAAGCGGGAGAGGGGCCGGGGAGCTGCTTTTT
CASSQSGRGAGELLF
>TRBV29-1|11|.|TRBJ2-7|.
TGCAGCGTTGGACGGGGCTACGAGCAGTACTTC
CSVGRGYEQYF
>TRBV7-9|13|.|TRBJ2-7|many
TGTGCCAGCAGCTTATCTGACCCCTACGAGCAGTACTTC
CASSLSDPYEQYF
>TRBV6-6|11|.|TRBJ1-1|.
TGTGCCAGCAGTTACTCCCGACAGCTTTTCTTT
CASSYSRQLFF
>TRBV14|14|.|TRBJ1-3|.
TGTGCCAGCAGCCAAAACCTCCTGGGAAACACCATATATTTT
CASSQNLLGNTIYF
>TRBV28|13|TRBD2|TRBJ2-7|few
TGTGCCAGCAAAGGCGGGAGCTCCTACGAGCAGTACTTC
CASKGGSSYEQYF
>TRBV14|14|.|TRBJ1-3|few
TGTGCCAGCAGCCAAGCATGGGTTGGAAACACCATATATTTT
CASSQAWVGNTIYF
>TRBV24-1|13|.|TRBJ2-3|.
TGTGCCACCAGTGCGACCGGGACAGATACGCAGTATTTT
CATSATGTDTQYF
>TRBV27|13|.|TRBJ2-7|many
TGTGCCAGCAGTTTATTCAGCTCCTACGAGCAGTACTTC
CASSLFSSYEQYF
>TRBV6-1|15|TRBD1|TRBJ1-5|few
TGTGCCAGCAGCCCCGGGGACAGCCCCAATCAGCCCCAGCATTTT
CASSPGDSPNQPQHF
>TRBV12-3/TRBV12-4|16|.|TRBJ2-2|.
TGTGCCAGCACCCCCACAAAGCGGGCGCACACCGGGGAGCTGTTTTTT
CASTPTKRAHTGELFF
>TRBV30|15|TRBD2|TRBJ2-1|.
TGTGCCTGGAGTACGGGACTAGCGGGAGTAAGTGAGCAGTTCTTC
CAWSTGLAGVSEQFF
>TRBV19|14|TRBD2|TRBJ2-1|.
TGTGCCAGTAGCAGACTAGCGGGAGAAAGTGAGCAGTTCTTC
CASSRLAGESEQFF
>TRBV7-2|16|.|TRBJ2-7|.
TGTGCCAGCAGCTTAGACAGCCGGACACCAATCTACGAGCAGTACTTC
CASSLDSRTPIYEQYF
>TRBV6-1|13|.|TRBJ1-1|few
TGTGCCAGCAGTGAAGATATTGGGACTGAAGCTTTCTTT
CASSEDIGTEAFF
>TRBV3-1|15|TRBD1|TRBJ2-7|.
TGTGCCAGCAGGGCAACCGGGACAGGGTTTTACGAGCAGTACTTC
CASRATGTGFYEQYF
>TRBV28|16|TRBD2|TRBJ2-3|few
TGTGCCAGCAGTCTCGTAGCGGCGGGAGGGGCAGATACGCAGTATTTT
CASSLVAAGGADTQYF
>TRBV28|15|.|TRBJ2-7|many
TGTGCCAGCAGCGGCGTAAGAGGCCAACGCTCCGAGCAGTACTTC
CASSGVRGQRSEQYF
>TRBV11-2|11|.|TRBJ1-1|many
TGTGCCAGCAGTGACCTCACTGAAGCTTTCTTT
CASSDLTEAFF
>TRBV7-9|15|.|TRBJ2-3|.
TGTGCCAGCAGCTCCCTCGTTGTCGAGGAAGATACGCAGTATTTT
CASSSLVVEEDTQYF